At least ten counts were recorded for the clone carrying this T cell receptor (beta chain). The data originate from a study of early T cells in non-severe SARS-CoV-2 infection. Trimming cost V 4 bases and J 5 bases, with 17 bases left between them. The CDR3 sequence is 14 residues long. Germline V gene sequence: CDR1 DFQATT, CDR2 SNEGSKA (reference sequence). TCRdb reprocessed the 5' RACE reads with MiXCR, giving one entry per CDR3 protein. The sample holds some 60,000 distinct CDR3 sequences, approximately 12% seen once. The origin of this receptor is an adult who was a healthcare worker with PCR-confirmed SARS-CoV-2 infection or an uninfected control (not recorded which). The chain links TRBV20-1 to TRBJ2-5, with a weak D call TRBD2 (6 bases). Sequencing used whole blood, obtained at baseline. The chain's CDR3 is CSANPPYGGETQYF. The DNA for the CDR3 is TGCAGTGCTAACCCGCCCTACGGAGGGGAGACCCAGTACTTC.